These 14 T cell receptor beta chains share one sample of origin, sequenced in a study of T cells in Graves' hyperthyroidism and ophthalmopathy. RNA transcripts provided the source from which TCR beta CDR3 regions were amplified. The study used the HTBI primer set for a first-round RT-PCR of the TCR CDR3. MiXCR, run by TCRdb on the multiplex PCR reads, gives a single entry per CDR3 protein. The data contain approximately 400,000 distinct CDR3 sequences, less than 20% of them singletons. Material: blood. The receptors come from a man younger than 30 with Graves' ophthalmopathy.

This clonotype has ten or more counts. This chain joins TRBV6-1 and TRBJ2-5; D is unresolved. Trimming took 2 bases from V and 4 from J, leaving 11 bases between them. The length of the CDR3 is 14 residues. Germline V gene lookup returns CDR1 MNHNS and CDR2 SASEGT. The DNA of the CDR3 is TGTGCCAGCAGTGAATTTTTAGCCCGAGAGACCCAGTACTTC. As protein: CASSEFLARETQYF.

In its sample, this clonotype was seen a few times. The rearrangement links TRBV28 to TRBJ1-5, with TRBD1 matching over 8 bases. V gave up 6 bases and J gave up 6 bases; unmatched junction bases: 7. The CDR3 consists of 14 residues. CDR1 is MDHEN and CDR2 is SYDVKM in the germline V gene. The CDR3 sequence: CASSRTGTPQPQHF. CDR3 sequence (DNA): TGTGCCAGCAGCCGGACAGGGACGCCTCAGCCCCAGCATTTT.

This clonotype was detected ten times or more. The V call is TRBV2, the J call TRBJ2-7; 9 bases fit TRBD1. CDR3 length equals 11 residues. Germline CDR1 and CDR2: SNHLY and FYNNEI. With V trimmed by 8 bases and J by 8 bases, 4 bases remained unmatched. DNA of the CDR3: TGTGCCAGCGGGACAGGGAGCAAGCAGTACTTC. Translating it yields CASGTGSKQYF.

This clonotype was recorded a few times. The V call is TRBV7-8, the J call TRBJ2-6; D possibly uses TRBD1 or TRBD2 (5 bases each). Germline V gene sequence: CDR1 SGHVS, CDR2 FQNEAQ. The CDR3 is 18 amino acids. With 2 bases removed from V and 0 bases from J, the gap between germline ends came to 14 bases. CDR3 nucleotides: TGTGCCAGCAGCTTAAGCGCAGGGACCCACTCTGGGGCCAACGTCCTGACTTTC. This encodes CASSLSAGTHSGANVLTF. The whole variable domain, filled in from reference TRBV7-8 and TRBJ2-6, reads GAGVSQSPRYKVAKRGQDVALRCDPISGHVSLFWYQQALGQGPEFLTYFQNEAQLDKSGLPSDRFFAERPEGSVSTLKIQRTQQEDSAVYLCASSLSAGTHSGANVLTFGAGSRLTVL.

The chain joins TRBV15 to TRBJ1-3; no clear D. The V gene lost 9 bases and the J gene lost 1 base, with 4 bases spanning the gap. CDR1 and CDR2 (germline): LNHNV, YYDKDF (reference sequence). The CDR3 is made up of 11 amino acids. The CDR3 sequence: CATSSGNTIYF. The CDR3 region has the DNA TGTGCCACAAGTTCTGGAAACACCATATATTTT.

The sample holds many counts of this clonotype. V is TRBV27 and J is TRBJ2-5; D is perhaps TRBD1 or TRBD2 (5 bases each). The CDR3 has 14 amino acids. Germline V gene sequence: CDR1 MNHEY, CDR2 SMNVEV (reference sequence). V shed 3 bases and J shed 2 bases, with 10 bases lying between them. The CDR3 loop reads CASSLGEQQETQYF. CDR3 nucleotide sequence: TGTGCCAGCAGTTTGGGGGAACAGCAAGAGACCCAGTACTTC.

This clonotype was counted at least ten times. The genes are TRBV5-6 and TRBJ2-7, with unresolved D. The V end was cut by 6 bases, the J end by 5 bases, with 9 bases between. This CDR3 region has 11 residues. Germline V gene data show CDR1 as SGHDT and CDR2 as YYEEEE. CDR3 loop: CASTSGHEQYF. CDR3 coding DNA: TGTGCCAGCACCTCGGGTCACGAGCAGTACTTC.

The J gene is TRBJ2-2, the V gene TRBV3-1, with D possibly TRBD2 on 6 matching bases. Germline values: CDR1 LGHDT, CDR2 YNNKEL (reference sequence). V dropped 5 bases and J dropped 4 bases, with 17 bases sitting between them. The CDR3 contains 16 residues. The CDR3 DNA is TGTGCCAGCAGCAGAGAGAGGAGGAGGGGCACCGGGGAGCTGTTTTTT. It encodes CASSRERRRGTGELFF.

This clonotype came up many times. The rearrangement joins TRBV7-3 to TRBJ2-3, with 16 bases lining up with TRBD2. The CDR3 consists of 17 residues. Germline trimming cut 1 base from V and 3 bases from J; bases unmatched to any gene: 1. The germline CDR1 and CDR2 sequences are SGHTA and FQGTGA. The CDR3: CASSLRGLAGGTDTQYF. Here the CDR3 DNA reads TGTGCCAGCAGCTTAAGGGGACTAGCGGGGGGGACAGATACGCAGTATTTT.

This sequence joins TRBV2 and TRBJ2-2; maybe TRBD1 (6 bases). Trimming stripped 3 bases from V and 3 bases from J, with 11 bases between. Germline CDR1 SNHLY, CDR2 FYNNEI. CDR3 length equals 15 residues. CDR3 DNA sequence: TGTGCCAGCAGTGACTGGGGGCTGGACACCGGGGAGCTGTTTTTT. It specifies CASSDWGLDTGELFF.

This clonotype was detected only a few times. V is TRBV7-7 and J is TRBJ2-5; possibly TRBD1 or TRBD2 for D (5 bases each). Germline CDR1 reads SSHAT; CDR2 reads FNYEAQ (reference sequence). This CDR3 comprises 16 residues. CDR3 nucleotide sequence: TGTGCTGGCAGCAATCTTGGGGGATCCGTTCAAGAGACCCAGTACTTC. Translated: CAGSNLGGSVQETQYF.

The J gene is TRBJ2-7, the V gene TRBV5-6; 9 bases fit TRBD1. Germline V lookup: CDR1 SGHDT, CDR2 YYEEEE. The CDR3 is 15 amino acids. V lost 3 bases, J lost 1 base, and 5 bases stayed unmatched. The CDR3 sequence: CASSYPGTGSYEQYF. CDR3 bases: TGTGCCAGCAGCTACCCCGGGACAGGGTCCTACGAGCAGTACTTC. The full variable domain, with the rest looked up from reference TRBV5-6 and TRBJ2-7, is DAGVTQSPTHLIKTRGQQVTLRCSPKSGHDTVSWYQQALGQGPQFIFQYYEEEERQRGNFPDRFSGHQFPNYSSELNVNALLLGDSALYLCASSYPGTGSYEQYFGPGTRLTVT.

The V call is TRBV4-1, the J call TRBJ2-5; D gene uncertain. The CDR3 runs 16 residues. Per the germline V gene, CDR1 is MGHRA and CDR2 is YSYEKL. V lost 4 bases and J lost 1, with 16 bases in between. The CDR3 sequence: CASSPGLSVVQETQYF. CDR3 coding DNA: TGCGCCAGCAGCCCAGGTTTATCCGTGGTCCAAGAGACCCAGTACTTC.

This clonotype was counted ten times or more. V is TRBV7-2 and J is TRBJ2-1; 8 bases are a match to TRBD2. Trimming at V came to 4 bases and at J to 4 bases, leaving 9 bases not matched to a gene. This CDR3 has 16 residues. Germline V gene sequence: CDR1 SGHTA, CDR2 FQGNSA. The CDR3 sequence: CASSSEAASGYNEQFF. The CDR3 DNA sequence: TGTGCCAGCAGCTCAGAGGCGGCTAGCGGGTACAATGAGCAGTTCTTC.